This TCR beta chain was recorded in a study of T cells in Graves' hyperthyroidism and ophthalmopathy. Study results and limitations: From stable hyperthyroidism, ophthalmopathy was set apart by a 13 V-J model.

RNA transcripts were the template for amplifying TCR beta CDR3 regions. HTBI primers were the set used in a first-round RT-PCR of the TCR CDR3. TCRdb reprocessed the multiplex PCR reads via MiXCR and lists one record per CDR3 protein. Among some 770,000 distinct CDR3 sequences listed, about 17% were seen once. On this clonotype itself: The antigen remains unidentified.

V was trimmed by 2 bases and J by 8 bases, leaving 13 bases between them. Germline V CDR1 and CDR2: SGHKS, YYEKEE (reference sequence). The CDR3 sequence is 14 residues long. The gene calls are TRBV5-5 and TRBJ1-4; D gene unclear. Source material: blood. This receptor was obtained from a man in his late teens or twenties with Graves' hyperthyroidism. The CDR3 protein is CASSFVRDPEKLFF. The CDR3 DNA reads TGTGCCAGCAGCTTCGTCCGGGATCCCGAAAAACTGTTTTTT.